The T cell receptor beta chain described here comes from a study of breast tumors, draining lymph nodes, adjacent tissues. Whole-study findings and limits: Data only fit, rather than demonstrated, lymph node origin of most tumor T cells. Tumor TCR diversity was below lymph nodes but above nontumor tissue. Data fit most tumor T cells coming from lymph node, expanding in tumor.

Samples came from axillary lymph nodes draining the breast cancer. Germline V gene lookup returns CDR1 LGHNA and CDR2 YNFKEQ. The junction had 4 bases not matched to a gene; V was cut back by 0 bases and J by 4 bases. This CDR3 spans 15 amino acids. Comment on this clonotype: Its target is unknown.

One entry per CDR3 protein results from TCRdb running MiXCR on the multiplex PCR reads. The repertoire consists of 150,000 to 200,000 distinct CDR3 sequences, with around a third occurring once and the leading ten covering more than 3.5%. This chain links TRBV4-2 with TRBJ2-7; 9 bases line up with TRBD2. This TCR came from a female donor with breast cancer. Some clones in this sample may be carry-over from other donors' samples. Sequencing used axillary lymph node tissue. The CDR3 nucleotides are TGTGCCAGCAGCCAAGATTCTAGCGGGGATTACGAGCAGTACTTC. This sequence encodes CASSQDSSGDYEQYF.